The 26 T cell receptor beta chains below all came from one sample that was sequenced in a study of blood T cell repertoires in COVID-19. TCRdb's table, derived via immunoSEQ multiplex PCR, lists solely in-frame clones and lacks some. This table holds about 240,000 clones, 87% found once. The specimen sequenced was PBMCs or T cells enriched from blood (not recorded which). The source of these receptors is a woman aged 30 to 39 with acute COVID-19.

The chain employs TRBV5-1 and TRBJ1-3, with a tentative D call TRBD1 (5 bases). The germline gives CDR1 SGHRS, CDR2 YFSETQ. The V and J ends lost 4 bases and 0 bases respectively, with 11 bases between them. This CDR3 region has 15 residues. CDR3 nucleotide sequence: TGCGCCAGCAGCCCGGGACTGAGCTCTGGAAACACCATATATTTT. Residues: CASSPGLSSGNTIYF.

Here the CDR3 reads CASSLASRGETQYF. DNA for the CDR3: TGTGCCAGCAGCTTGGCGTCTAGGGGAGAGACCCAGTACTTC. The chain links TRBV5-6 to TRBJ2-5; D is perhaps TRBD1 (5 bases). CDR1 is SGHDT and CDR2 is YYEEEE in the germline V gene. The CDR3 has 14 residues. The ends were cut back, 0 bases at V and 4 bases at J, with 10 bases in the middle. The full variable domain, its missing parts supplied by reference TRBV5-6 and TRBJ2-5, is DAGVTQSPTHLIKTRGQQVTLRCSPKSGHDTVSWYQQALGQGPQFIFQYYEEEERQRGNFPDRFSGHQFPNYSSELNVNALLLGDSALYLCASSLASRGETQYFGPGTRLLVL.

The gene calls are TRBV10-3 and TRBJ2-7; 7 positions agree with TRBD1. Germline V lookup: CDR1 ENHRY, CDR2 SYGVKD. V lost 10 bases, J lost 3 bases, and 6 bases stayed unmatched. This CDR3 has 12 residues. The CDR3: CATPPGGYEQYF. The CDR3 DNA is TGTGCCACCCCTCCAGGGGGCTACGAGCAGTACTTC.

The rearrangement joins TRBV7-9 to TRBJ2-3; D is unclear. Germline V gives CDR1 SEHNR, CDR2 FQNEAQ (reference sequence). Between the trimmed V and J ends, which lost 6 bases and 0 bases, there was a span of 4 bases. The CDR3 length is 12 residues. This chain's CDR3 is CASRASTDTQYF. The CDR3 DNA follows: TGTGCCAGCAGAGCGAGCACAGATACGCAGTATTTT.

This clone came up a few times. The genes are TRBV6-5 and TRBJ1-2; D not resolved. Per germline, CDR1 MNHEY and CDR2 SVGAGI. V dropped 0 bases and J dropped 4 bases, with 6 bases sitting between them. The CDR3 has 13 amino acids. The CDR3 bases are TGTGCCAGCAGTTACTCGGCAGTCTATGGCTACACCTTC. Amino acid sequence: CASSYSAVYGYTF.

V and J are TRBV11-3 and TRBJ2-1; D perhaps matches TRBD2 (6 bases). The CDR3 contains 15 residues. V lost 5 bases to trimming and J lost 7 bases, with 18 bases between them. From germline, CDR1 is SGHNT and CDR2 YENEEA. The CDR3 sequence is CASSRTRDSSNEQFF. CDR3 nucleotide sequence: TGTGCCAGCAGCCGCACCCGGGACTCGTCAAATGAGCAGTTCTTC.

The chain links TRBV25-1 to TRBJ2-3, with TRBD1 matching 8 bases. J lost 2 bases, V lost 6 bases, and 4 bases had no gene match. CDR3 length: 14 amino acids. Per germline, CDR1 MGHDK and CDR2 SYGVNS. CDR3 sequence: CASRQGGYTDTQYF. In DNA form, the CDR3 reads TGTGCCAGCAGACAGGGGGGCTACACAGATACGCAGTATTTT.

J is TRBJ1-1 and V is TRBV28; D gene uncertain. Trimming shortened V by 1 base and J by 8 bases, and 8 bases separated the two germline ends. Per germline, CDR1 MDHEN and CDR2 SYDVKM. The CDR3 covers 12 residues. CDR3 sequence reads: CASSLSVSEAFF. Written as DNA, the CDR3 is TGTGCCAGCAGTTTATCAGTTTCCGAAGCTTTCTTT. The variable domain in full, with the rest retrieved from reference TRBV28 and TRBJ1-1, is DVKVTQSSRYLVKRTGEKVFLECVQDMDHENMFWYRQDPGLGLRLIYFSYDVKMKEKGDIPEGYSVSREKKERFSLILESASTNQTSMYLCASSLSVSEAFFGQGTRLTVV.

The CDR3 DNA reads as TGCAGCGTTGTAATTGATGAGCAGTTCTTC. Translation: CSVVIDEQFF. The V and J genes are TRBV29-1 and TRBJ2-1; no firm D call. The CDR3 consists of 10 residues. The ends were cut back, 4 bases at V and 8 bases at J, with 6 bases in the middle. From germline, CDR1 is SQVTM and CDR2 ANQGSEA.

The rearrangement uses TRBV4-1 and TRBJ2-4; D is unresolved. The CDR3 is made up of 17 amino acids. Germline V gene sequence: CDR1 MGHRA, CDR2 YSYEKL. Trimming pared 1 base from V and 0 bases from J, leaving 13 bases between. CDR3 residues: CASSQVGARIAKNIQYF. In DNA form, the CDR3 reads TGCGCCAGCAGCCAAGTTGGTGCCAGGATAGCCAAAAACATTCAGTACTTC.

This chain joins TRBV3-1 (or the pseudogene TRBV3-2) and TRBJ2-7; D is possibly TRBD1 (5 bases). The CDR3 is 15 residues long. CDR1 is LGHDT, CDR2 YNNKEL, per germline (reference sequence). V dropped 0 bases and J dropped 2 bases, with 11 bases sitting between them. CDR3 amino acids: CASSQEGTGAYEQYF. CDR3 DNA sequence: TGTGCCAGCAGCCAAGAGGGTACAGGAGCCTACGAGCAGTACTTC.

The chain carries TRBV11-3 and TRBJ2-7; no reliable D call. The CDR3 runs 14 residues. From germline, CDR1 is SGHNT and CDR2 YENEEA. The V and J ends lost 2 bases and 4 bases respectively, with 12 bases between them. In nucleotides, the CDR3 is TGTGCCAGCAGCTTATCCACAGAGAGTTACGAGCAGTACTTC. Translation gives CASSLSTESYEQYF.

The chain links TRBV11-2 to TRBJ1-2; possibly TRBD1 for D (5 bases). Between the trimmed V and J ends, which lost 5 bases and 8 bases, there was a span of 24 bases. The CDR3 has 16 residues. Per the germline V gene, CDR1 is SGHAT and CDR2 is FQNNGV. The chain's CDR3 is CASSPLPGLSSGGYTF. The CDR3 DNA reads TGTGCCAGCAGCCCCCTCCCCGGGCTGAGTTCAGGGGGCTACACCTTC.

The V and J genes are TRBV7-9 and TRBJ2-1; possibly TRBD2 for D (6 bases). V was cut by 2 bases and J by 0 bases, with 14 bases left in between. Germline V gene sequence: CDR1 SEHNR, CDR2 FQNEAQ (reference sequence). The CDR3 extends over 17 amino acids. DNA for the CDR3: TGTGCCAGCAGCTTATCACCAAGAGCGGGCTCCTACAATGAGCAGTTCTTC. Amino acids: CASSLSPRAGSYNEQFF.

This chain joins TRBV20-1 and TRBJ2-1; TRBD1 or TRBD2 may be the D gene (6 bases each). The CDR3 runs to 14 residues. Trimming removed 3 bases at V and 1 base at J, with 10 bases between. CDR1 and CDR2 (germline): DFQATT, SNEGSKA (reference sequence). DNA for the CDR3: TGCAGTGCTAGTGGGGGGCAGTCCTACAATGAGCAGTTCTTC. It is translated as CSASGGQSYNEQFF.

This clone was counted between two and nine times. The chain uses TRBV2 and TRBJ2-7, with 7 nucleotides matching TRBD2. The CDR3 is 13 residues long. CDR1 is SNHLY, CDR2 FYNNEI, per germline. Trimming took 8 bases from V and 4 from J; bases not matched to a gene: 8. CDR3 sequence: CASGQGGTYEQYF. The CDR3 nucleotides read TGTGCCAGCGGGCAGGGAGGGACTTACGAGCAGTACTTC.

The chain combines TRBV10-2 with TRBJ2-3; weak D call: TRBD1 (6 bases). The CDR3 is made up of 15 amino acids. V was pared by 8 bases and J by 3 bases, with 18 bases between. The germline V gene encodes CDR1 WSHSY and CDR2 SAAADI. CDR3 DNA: TGCGCCAGCCTTAAGAAACAGGGTGGTACAGATACGCAGTATTTT. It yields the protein CASLKKQGGTDTQYF.

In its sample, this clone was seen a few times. CDR3 loop: CASSQLRDRGGGEQFF. The DNA for the CDR3 is TGCGCCAGCAGCCAACTCCGGGACAGGGGAGGAGGTGAGCAGTTCTTC. The chain has TRBV4-1 and TRBJ2-1; 10 positions match TRBD1. The junction had 10 bases not matched to a gene; V was cut back by 2 bases and J by 9 bases. Germline lookup yields CDR1 MGHRA and CDR2 YSYEKL. This CDR3 region has 16 residues.

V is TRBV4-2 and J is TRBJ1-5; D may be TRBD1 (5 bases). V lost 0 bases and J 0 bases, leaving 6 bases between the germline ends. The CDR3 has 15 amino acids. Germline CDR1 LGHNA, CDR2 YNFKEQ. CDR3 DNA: TGTGCCAGCAGCCAAGACAGGGTTAGCAATCAGCCCCAGCATTTT. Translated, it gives CASSQDRVSNQPQHF.

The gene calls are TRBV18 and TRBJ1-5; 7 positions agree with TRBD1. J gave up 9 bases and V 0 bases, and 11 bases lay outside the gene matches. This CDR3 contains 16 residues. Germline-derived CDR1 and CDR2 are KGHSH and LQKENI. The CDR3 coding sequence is TGTGCCAGCTCACCACCAGGGGGCCTCCGTGAACGGCCCCAGCATTTT. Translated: CASSPPGGLRERPQHF.

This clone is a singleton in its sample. For the CDR3, the DNA is TGTGCCAGCAGTTTAGGCGGGGGGACCTATGGCTACACCTTC. Residues: CASSLGGGTYGYTF. V gene TRBV28 combines with J gene TRBJ1-2, with D possibly being TRBD1 (5 bases). Germline CDR1 is MDHEN and CDR2 is SYDVKM. The ends were cut back, 2 bases at V and 4 bases at J, with 11 bases in the middle. The length of the CDR3 is 14 residues.

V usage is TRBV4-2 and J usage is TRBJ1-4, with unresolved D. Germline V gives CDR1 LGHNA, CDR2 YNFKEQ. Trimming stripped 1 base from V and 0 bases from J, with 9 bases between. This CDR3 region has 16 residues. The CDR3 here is CASSQVGSSTNEKLFF. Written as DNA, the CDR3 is TGTGCCAGCAGCCAAGTGGGCAGCTCAACTAATGAAAAACTGTTTTTT.

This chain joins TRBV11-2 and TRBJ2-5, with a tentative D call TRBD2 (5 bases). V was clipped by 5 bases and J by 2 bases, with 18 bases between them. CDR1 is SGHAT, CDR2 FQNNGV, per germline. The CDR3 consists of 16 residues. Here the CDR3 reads CASSTIAPGSQETQYF. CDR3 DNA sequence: TGTGCCAGCAGCACCATTGCGCCGGGGAGTCAAGAGACCCAGTACTTC.

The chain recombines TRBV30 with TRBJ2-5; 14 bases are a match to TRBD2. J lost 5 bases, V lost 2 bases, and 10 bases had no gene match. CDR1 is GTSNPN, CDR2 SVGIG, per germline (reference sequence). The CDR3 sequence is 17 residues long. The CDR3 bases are TGTGCCTGGAGTTCCGGACTAGCGGGGGGCCTCTGGGAGACCCAGTACTTC. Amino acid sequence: CAWSSGLAGGLWETQYF.

The CDR3 loop reads CASSLGGREKLFF. CDR3 bases: TGTGCCAGCAGTCTCGGGGGTAGGGAAAAACTGTTTTTT. J is TRBJ1-4 and V is TRBV7-2; possibly TRBD1 for D (5 bases). Germline lookup yields CDR1 SGHTA and CDR2 FQGNSA. V lost 6 bases, J lost 8 bases, and 13 bases lay in between. This CDR3 spans 13 amino acids. Complete variable domain (other parts from reference TRBV7-2 and TRBJ1-4): GAGVSQSPSNKVTEKGKDVELRCDPISGHTALYWYRQSLGQGLEFLIYFQGNSAPDKSGLPSDRFSAERTGGSVSTLTIQRTQQEDSAVYLCASSLGGREKLFFGSGTQLSVL.

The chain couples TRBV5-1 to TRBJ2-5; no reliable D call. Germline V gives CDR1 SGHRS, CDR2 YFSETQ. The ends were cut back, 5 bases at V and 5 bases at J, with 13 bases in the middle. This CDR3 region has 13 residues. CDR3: CASRRQQEETQYF. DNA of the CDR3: TGCGCCAGCAGGAGGCAACAAGAGGAGACCCAGTACTTC.